This passage covers 21 T cell receptor beta chains from one sample sequenced in a study of regulatory T cells in long-lasting Graves disease. Time point given: persistent/refractory GD, antithyroid drugs over 5 years with positive TRAb. With RNA extracted from PBMCs as input, the TCR library was made. The authors built TCR beta libraries using iRepertoire HTBI primers and Arm-PCR of CDR3 regions. One entry per CDR3 protein, called by TCRdb with MiXCR from the multiplex PCR reads. The sample holds some 420,000 distinct CDR3 sequences; roughly 22% are singletons and the top ten take roughly 14%. This specimen was peripheral blood mononuclear cells (PBMCs), taken when the disease was refractory, from a patient treated with antithyroid drugs. Receptor source: a female donor with Graves disease.

The V and J genes are TRBV11-3 and TRBJ2-7; D is uncertain. Trimming removed 2 bases from V and 3 bases from J, with 11 bases in between. In germline, CDR1 is SGHNT, CDR2 YENEEA. This CDR3 has 14 amino acids. The CDR3 protein is CASSLYPLHYEQYF. The CDR3 DNA follows: TGTGCCAGCAGCTTATATCCTCTCCACTACGAGCAGTACTTC.

The DNA for the CDR3 is TGTGCCTGGACCCGAGTCAATTCCGGGGAGCTGTTTTTT. Translated: CAWTRVNSGELFF. The chain has TRBV30 and TRBJ2-2, with unresolved D. V lost 4 bases and J lost 6, with 12 bases in between. Germline CDR1 reads GTSNPN; CDR2 reads SVGIG (reference sequence). The CDR3 runs to 13 residues.

This clonotype was counted a few times. The rearrangement uses TRBV5-1 and TRBJ1-1; the match to TRBD1 covers 9 bases. CDR3 length: 15 amino acids. Trimming took 0 bases from V and 10 from J; bases not matched to a gene: 10. Germline CDR1 and CDR2: SGHRS and YFSETQ. CDR3 residues: CASSLDLWDRAAAFF. DNA of the CDR3: TGCGCCAGCAGCTTGGACCTATGGGACAGGGCGGCAGCTTTCTTT.

This clonotype has a count of ten or more. The chain carries TRBV28 and TRBJ1-2; D is perhaps TRBD1 (5 bases). The CDR3 contains 13 residues. CDR1 and CDR2 from the germline V gene are MDHEN and SYDVKM. The ends were cut back, 7 bases at V and 4 bases at J, with 13 bases in the middle. The CDR3: CASTLGGVYGYTF. Here the CDR3 DNA reads TGTGCCAGCACATTGGGGGGGGTCTATGGCTACACCTTC.

The gene calls are TRBV6-5 and TRBJ2-5, with TRBD2 matching over 7 bases. Germline values: CDR1 MNHEY, CDR2 SVGAGI. This CDR3 has 15 residues. J gave up 4 bases and V 4 bases, and 9 bases lay outside the gene matches. In DNA, the CDR3 is TGTGCCAGCAGTTGCGTGAAGGGGAGGGGAGAGACCCAGTACTTC. Protein sequence: CASSCVKGRGETQYF.

This clonotype was counted many times. A read error may account for a junction end that differs from germline. This chain joins TRBV2 and TRBJ1-1; no reliable D call. The CDR3 spans 11 residues. Germline V gene lookup returns CDR1 SNHLY and CDR2 FYNNEI. In DNA, the CDR3 is TGCGCCAGCAGTGAGGTGACTGAAGCTTTCTTT. Protein sequence: CASSEVTEAFF.

The chain carries TRBV7-9 and TRBJ2-5; no firm D call. The length of the CDR3 is 14 residues. The germline CDR1 and CDR2 sequences are SEHNR and FQNEAQ (reference sequence). Trimming stripped 5 bases from V and 5 bases from J, with 15 bases between. CDR3 amino acids: CASSLGHLEETQYF. CDR3 DNA sequence: TGTGCCAGCAGCCTCGGCCACCTAGAGGAGACCCAGTACTTC. The whole variable domain, filled in from reference TRBV7-9 and TRBJ2-5, reads DTGVSQNPRHKITKRGQNVTFRCDPISEHNRLYWYRQTLGQGPEFLTYFQNEAQLEKSRLLSDRFSAERPKGSFSTLEIQRTEQGDSAMYLCASSLGHLEETQYFGPGTRLLVL.

This clonotype appeared a few times. The chain is built from TRBV19 and TRBJ1-3; possible D gene TRBD1, 6 bases. V gave up 1 base and J gave up 0 bases, with 7 bases separating them. Germline V gene lookup returns CDR1 LNHDA and CDR2 SQIVND (reference sequence). The length of the CDR3 is 15 residues. The CDR3 DNA reads TGTGCCAGTAGTATAGGGGGACACTCTGGAAACACCATATATTTT. It yields the protein CASSIGGHSGNTIYF.

This clonotype has just a few counts. V is TRBV30 and J is TRBJ2-3, with D perhaps TRBD1 (6 bases). CDR3 length: 12 amino acids. CDR1 is GTSNPN, CDR2 SVGIG, per germline (reference sequence). Trimming pared 2 bases from V and 6 bases from J, leaving 9 bases between. The CDR3 is CAWSPTGDTQYF. CDR3 nucleotide sequence: TGTGCCTGGAGTCCTACAGGGGATACGCAGTATTTT.

The rearrangement links TRBV20-1 to TRBJ1-5, with unresolved D. CDR3 size: 12 residues. Germline loops: CDR1 DFQATT, CDR2 SNEGSKA (reference sequence). The V gene lost 6 bases and the J gene lost 4 bases, with 10 bases spanning the gap. This CDR3 is CSAPPRNQPQHF. In nucleotides, the CDR3 is TGCAGTGCGCCTCCCCGGAATCAGCCCCAGCATTTT.

This clonotype was counted only a few times. This chain connects TRBV30 to TRBJ2-5; the D gene is possibly TRBD1 (5 bases). Germline V gene sequence: CDR1 GTSNPN, CDR2 SVGIG (reference sequence). The CDR3 extends over 14 amino acids. V was trimmed by 0 bases and J by 4 bases, leaving 12 bases between them. The DNA for the CDR3 is TGTGCCTGGAGTGTCCTGACAGCCCGAGAGACCCAGTACTTC. Its protein product is CAWSVLTARETQYF.

This clonotype was observed many times. The chain links TRBV11-3 to TRBJ1-1; maybe TRBD1 (5 bases). Germline values: CDR1 SGHNT, CDR2 YENEEA. The CDR3 extends over 16 amino acids. The V gene lost 5 bases and the J gene lost 3 bases, with 19 bases spanning the gap. This CDR3 is CASSHRGGGPDTEAFF. The CDR3 region has the DNA TGTGCCAGCAGCCACCGGGGCGGGGGTCCGGACACTGAAGCTTTCTTT.

This clonotype has at least ten counts. V gene TRBV11-2 combines with J gene TRBJ2-5; TRBD1 matches 9 bases. Trimming cost V 5 bases and J 3 bases; bases outside gene matches: 4. The CDR3 runs to 14 residues. Germline assignment: CDR1 SGHAT and CDR2 FQNNGV. CDR3: CASSPGTGKETQYF. DNA for the CDR3: TGTGCCAGCAGCCCAGGGACAGGGAAAGAGACCCAGTACTTC. The full variable domain, its missing parts supplied by reference TRBV11-2 and TRBJ2-5, is EAGVAQSPRYKIIEKRQSVAFWCNPISGHATLYWYQQILGQGPKLLIQFQNNGVVDDSQLPKDRFSAERLKGVDSTLKIQPAKLEDSAVYLCASSPGTGKETQYFGPGTRLLVL.

As for this clonotype: The conserved closing phenylalanine or tryptophan is absent in this CDR3, likely reflecting a read error. The CDR3 region has the DNA TGTGCCACCAGCAGAGACCAAGGCTACGAGCAGTACCTC. It translates to CATSRDQGYEQYL. The chain links TRBV15 to TRBJ2-7; D gene unclear. CDR1 is LNHNV, CDR2 YYDKDF, per germline (reference sequence). V was clipped by 0 bases and J by 3 bases, with 6 bases between them. This CDR3 contains 13 residues.

A word on this clonotype: The conserved phenylalanine or tryptophan normally closing the CDR3 is absent here, so this likely arose from a read error. V gene TRBV3-1 combines with J gene TRBJ2-7; a possible D gene is TRBD2 (6 bases). CDR1 is LGHDT and CDR2 is YNNKEL in the germline V gene (reference sequence). The CDR3 is made up of 11 amino acids. The germline V and J ends were trimmed by 4 bases and 7 bases, with 8 bases remaining between them. CDR3 region: CASSRGLEQYL. CDR3 nucleotide sequence: TGTGCCAGCAGCCGGGGACTGGAGCAGTACCTC.

This clonotype was detected only a few times. This chain uses TRBV18 with TRBJ1-2, with 7 bases aligning to TRBD1. The CDR3 sequence is 14 residues long. V was clipped by 5 bases and J by 0 bases; unmatched bases: 3. CDR1 is KGHSH, CDR2 LQKENI, per germline. CDR3 loop: CASSEGQANYGYTF. Here the CDR3 DNA reads TGTGCCAGCTCAGAAGGACAGGCTAACTATGGCTACACCTTC.

The table lists this clonotype with many counts. The CDR3 reads CAISAGGTEAFF. CDR3 DNA sequence: TGTGCCATCAGTGCGGGGGGCACTGAAGCTTTCTTT. The chain links TRBV10-3 to TRBJ1-1, with D possibly matching TRBD1 (5 bases). The length of the CDR3 is 12 residues. Germline V CDR1 and CDR2: ENHRY, SYGVKD. V was trimmed by 4 bases and J by 4 bases, leaving 7 bases between them.

This chain uses TRBV29-1 with TRBJ1-3; D unresolved. The CDR3 sequence is 12 residues long. Per the germline V gene, CDR1 is SQVTM and CDR2 is ANQGSEA. The V end was cut by 7 bases, the J end by 0 bases, with 7 bases between. In nucleotides, the CDR3 is TGCAGCGGGGTGAGCTCTGGAAACACCATATATTTT. Its protein product is CSGVSSGNTIYF. Supplemented by reference TRBV29-1 and TRBJ1-3, the full variable domain reads SAVISQKPSRDICQRGTSLTIQCQVDSQVTMMFWYRQQPGQSLTLIATANQGSEATYESGFVIDKFPISRPNLTFSTLTVSNMSPEDSSIYLCSGVSSGNTIYFGEGSWLTVV.

The chain is built from TRBV7-2 and TRBJ2-2; D not certain. This CDR3 has 13 amino acids. Germline assignment: CDR1 SGHTA and CDR2 FQGNSA. V was shortened by 2 bases and J by 7 bases, with 8 bases between the two germline ends. The DNA for the CDR3 is TGTGCCAGCAGCTTATTACTATTCGGGGAGCTGTTTTTT. This gives the protein CASSLLLFGELFF.

This clonotype was counted at least ten times. The rearrangement links TRBV28 to TRBJ1-2; 7 bases are shared with TRBD1. Looked up from germline, CDR1 is MDHEN and CDR2 is SYDVKM. This CDR3 contains 16 residues. V gave up 10 bases and J gave up 2 bases; unmatched junction bases: 16. The CDR3 here is CATPNSRDRLNYGYTF. In DNA form, the CDR3 reads TGTGCCACCCCAAATAGCCGGGACAGATTAAACTATGGCTACACCTTC.

The chain carries TRBV6-1 and TRBJ1-2; D might be TRBD1 (6 bases). Germline CDR1 and CDR2: MNHNS and SASEGT. The CDR3 sequence is 13 residues long. V lost 6 bases, J lost 4 bases, and 12 bases lay in between. The DNA of the CDR3 is TGTGCCAGCAGACTCGACAGGACCTATGGCTACACCTTC. The encoded protein is CASRLDRTYGYTF.